This is a list of T cell receptor beta chains from one sample in a study of memory CD4+ T cells and cytomegalovirus serostatus. TCRdb's copy holds only in-frame clones and misses some; the assay was immunoSEQ multiplex PCR. Of about 75,000 clones detected, about 73% appear once; the ten largest clones hold about 2.5%. The sequenced sample was memory CD4+ T cells from blood. The receptors were gathered from an adult in good health and CMV-seropositive. Each CDR3 is given with its conserved first and last residue. D genes are given only for firm matches. For some rows the clone size is stated as once, few or many, or as a class when expanded; others skip it.

j_call	v_call	cdr3_length	clone_size	d_call	cdr3_aa	cdr3_nt
TRBJ1-1	TRBV7-2	13	NA	NA	CASSLLGGTEAFF	TGTGCCAGCAGCTTATTGGGGGGGACTGAAGCTTTCTTT
TRBJ2-1	TRBV20-1	11	NA	NA	CSASSYNEQFF	TGCAGTGCTAGCTCCTACAATGAGCAGTTCTTC
TRBJ1-2	TRBV28	15	NA	TRBD1	CASSSAGQGTYGYTF	TGTGCCAGCAGTTCCGCGGGACAGGGGACCTATGGCTACACCTTC
TRBJ2-3	TRBV2	13	NA	NA	CASIQWDTDTQYF	TGTGCCAGCATCCAATGGGACACAGATACGCAGTATTTT
TRBJ1-1	TRBV28	14	NA	NA	CASSYLGGVTEAFF	TGTGCCAGCAGTTACCTTGGGGGGGTTACTGAAGCTTTCTTT
TRBJ2-7	TRBV19	15	NA	NA	CASSAWTDLLGEQYF	TGTGCCAGTAGTGCCTGGACAGACCTTCTCGGCGAGCAGTACTTC
TRBJ1-4	TRBV27	13	NA	NA	CASARIPNEKLFF	TGTGCTTCAGCGCGGATCCCAAATGAAAAACTGTTTTTT
TRBJ1-1	TRBV7-2	16	NA	TRBD1	CASSPLQGGRVTEAFF	TGTGCCAGCAGCCCACTGCAGGGGGGGCGGGTCACTGAAGCTTTCTTT
TRBJ1-2	TRBV28	14	NA	TRBD1	CASSSPRGGYGYTF	TGTGCCAGCAGTTCGCCCAGGGGGGGATATGGCTACACCTTC
TRBJ1-2	TRBV5-1	17	NA	NA	CASSLSPVDRTVYGYTF	TGCGCCAGCAGCTTGTCCCCTGTCGACCGGACGGTATATGGCTACACCTTC
TRBJ2-1	TRBV6-1	13	NA	NA	CASSEEGGNEQFF	TGTGCCAGCAGTGAAGAGGGGGGCAATGAGCAGTTCTTC
TRBJ1-2	TRBV5-5	14	NA	NA	CASSSQVSNYGYTF	TGTGCCAGCAGCTCCCAGGTCTCTAACTATGGCTACACCTTC
TRBJ1-4	TRBV7-9	14	NA	NA	CASSLVMGNEKLFF	TGTGCCAGCAGCTTAGTGATGGGGAATGAAAAACTGTTTTTT
TRBJ2-1	TRBV15	14	once	NA	CATSRVDRPNEQFF	TGTGCCACCAGCAGAGTGGACCGACCCAATGAGCAGTTCTTC